The TCR beta chain under discussion was sequenced for a study of cytomegalovirus exposure and HLA in healthy donors. CDR1 LGHNA and CDR2 YSLEER come from the germline V gene. V shed 0 bases, J shed 3 bases, and the junction held 17 bases outside the gene matches. The CDR3 extends over 21 amino acids. This PCR relied on a set of 60 Vbeta primers and 13 Jbeta primers. Clones were sequenced by immunoSEQ multiplex PCR, and TCRdb holds only the in-frame ones, with some missing. The listing records some 52,000 clones. The gene calls are TRBV4-3 and TRBJ2-1; 10 positions match TRBD2. Specimen: PBMCs. The source is an older woman in good health and CMV-seropositive. CDR3 DNA: TGCGCCAGCAGCCAAGATCACCCAGCGGGGGGGCACTTATCTATCTACAATGAGCAGTTCTTC. This gives the protein CASSQDHPAGGHLSIYNEQFF.